This TCR beta chain was identified in a study of breast tumors, draining lymph nodes, adjacent tissues (dated by TCRdb to about 2016). In the study overall: In breast cancer patients, the study compared the TCR beta repertoires of tumor, adjacent nontumor tissue and axillary lymph nodes. In human breast cancer, the study set out to evaluate how tumor, surrounding tissue and draining lymph node repertoires relate to one another and whether T cells may move between these sites.

General findings and caveats noted by the study authors: Tumors showed preferential V and J gene usage, and their T-cell repertoire diversity fell below that of lymph nodes yet above that of nontumor tissue. A scenario in which most tumor T cells derive from the lymph node and then expand within tumor tissue was judged to be consistent with the data. The study presented the conclusion that tumor T cells originate in lymph nodes as consistent with a hypothesis, not as something directly demonstrated. Tumor and nontumor tissue repertoires were significantly more similar in luminal-like than in basal-like breast cancer.

The axillary draining lymph nodes of breast cancer patients were the source of the lymph node samples. TCRdb names Illumina HiSeq 2000 as the instrument used. TCR beta chain libraries were generated by multiplex PCR amplification. High-throughput sequencing was used to analyze the amplified TCR beta chain products. In-frame beta chains were kept once TCRdb had trimmed the public reads at Q25 with fastp and called clones with MiXCR. Identical CDR3 protein sequences are pooled into one entry, listed with their most common genes and DNA. Present in this sample are 200,000 or so distinct CDR3 sequences, 31% of which were seen just once. Roughly 4% of the sample rests with the top ten. The CDR3 length is 12 residues, termini included. Of all the DNA, just the CDR3 is kept, 36 bases in frame from base 1. Trimming takes 2 bases from V and 5 bases from J, and the germline ends sit 6 bases apart. The germline V gene provides CDR1 MNHEY and CDR2 SVGEGT.

Concerning this clonotype: Its antigen is still unknown. The missing conserved phenylalanine or tryptophan at the end of this CDR3 makes a read error likely.

Material: axillary lymph node tissue. This receptor was taken from a female donor with breast cancer. Some clones in this sample may be carry-over from other donors' samples. The V gene is TRBV6-2 or TRBV6-3 and the J gene is TRBJ2-5, with no confidently assigned D gene. Here the CDR3 is given as CASSYSVETQYL. The DNA is TGTGCCAGCAGTTACAGTGTTGAGACCCAGTACCTC.